By sample share, the clone carrying this T cell receptor (delta chain) is medium-sized (0.01 to 0.1%). What it binds is not known. Germline V gene data show CDR1 as GEAIGNYY and CDR2 as EKD. Trimming removed 1 base from V and 0 bases from J; junction bases left unmatched: 4. The CDR3 runs 17 residues. This specimen comes from a study of delta chains in infants with herpesvirus infections. Study findings and constraints: Uninfected infants and those infected after 120 days lacked the public clonotype. Absence in CMV-uninfected infants may reflect the detection limit only.

Reverse transcription of PBMC RNA used primers specific for the gamma and delta chains. TCRdb called clones anew from the RT-PCR reads with CATT. The data contain fewer than 4,000 delta-chain clones, 32% of them singletons. Specimen: peripheral blood, collected at time point 3 of longitudinal follow-up. The receptor comes from a human donor who was a Ugandan infant, either HIV-exposed or HIV-unexposed (not recorded which). The V call is TRDV2, the J call TRDJ1; 13 bases align to TRDD3. The CDR3 reads CACDTNWGIRYTDKLIF. The CDR3 coding sequence is TGTGCCTGTGACACTAACTGGGGGATACGGTACACCGATAAACTCATCTTT.